This entry lists 14 T cell receptor beta chains sequenced from one sample in a study. TCRdb reanalysed the 5' RACE reads using MiXCR and keeps one entry per CDR3 protein. The sample yields about 8,300 distinct CDR3 sequences, 40% to 60% seen once. The sequenced sample consisted of memory CD4+ T cells sorted from a lymph node. This sample's subset: memory CD4+ T cells, CD4+CD45RO+CD25-. The origin of the receptors is a female donor with breast cancer.

This clonotype has more than one count but fewer than ten. The chain recombines TRBV29-1 with TRBJ2-5; perhaps TRBD2 as D (5 bases). Per germline, CDR1 SQVTM and CDR2 ANQGSEA. V shed 3 bases and J shed 5 bases, with 19 bases lying between them. CDR3 size: 15 residues. For the CDR3, the DNA is TGCAGCGTTGATGGGCAGGAGGCGACGGGCGAGACCCAGTACTTC. This gives the protein CSVDGQEATGETQYF.

The chain employs TRBV12-3 or TRBV12-4 and TRBJ1-1, with D uncertain. The CDR3 runs 13 residues. Trimming cost V 3 bases and J 1 base, with 6 bases left between them. CDR3 residues: CASSFPGNTEAFF. CDR3 bases: TGTGCCAGCAGTTTCCCAGGGAACACTGAAGCTTTCTTT.

Within the sample, this clonotype is medium-sized. The V call is TRBV20-1, the J call TRBJ2-2; the D gene is possibly TRBD2 (5 bases). The CDR3 contains 16 residues. V gave up 0 bases and J gave up 2 bases, with 13 bases separating them. Germline V gene lookup returns CDR1 DFQATT and CDR2 SNEGSKA (reference sequence). This CDR3 reads CSARDGRAGNTGELFF. The CDR3 DNA follows: TGCAGTGCTAGAGATGGGCGGGCTGGTAACACCGGGGAGCTGTTTTTT.

A single count supports this clonotype. At one end the junction does not follow the germline gene, possibly because of a read error. The gene calls are TRBV6-5 and TRBJ2-2, with a tentative D call TRBD1 (6 bases). Germline V gene sequence: CDR1 MNHEY, CDR2 SVGAGI. The CDR3 extends over 15 amino acids. The CDR3, as DNA: TGCGCCAGCAGCCCGGACAGAATGAACACCGGGGAGCTGTTTTTT. This translates into CASSPDRMNTGELFF.

The V gene is TRBV20-1, the J gene TRBJ2-2; TRBD1 agrees at 7 bases. V lost 5 bases and J lost 2; bases outside the gene matches: 5. Germline assignment: CDR1 DFQATT and CDR2 SNEGSKA (reference sequence). This CDR3 contains 14 residues. CDR3 DNA sequence: TGCAGTGCTCTTTGGGACAGAAACACCGGGGAGCTGTTTTTT. Amino acid sequence: CSALWDRNTGELFF.

The chain couples TRBV12-3 or TRBV12-4 to TRBJ1-1, with D perhaps TRBD1 (5 bases). This CDR3 has 15 residues. V was clipped by 5 bases and J by 5 bases, with 18 bases between them. The CDR3 region is CASSPRDLLGTEAFF. The CDR3 DNA is TGTGCCAGCAGTCCAAGGGACCTCTTGGGGACTGAAGCTTTCTTT.

The chain combines TRBV2 with TRBJ1-1, with TRBD1 identical over 8 bases. V lost 6 bases and J lost 1; bases outside the gene matches: 4. The CDR3 is 14 amino acids. Germline-derived CDR1 and CDR2 are SNHLY and FYNNEI. The CDR3 DNA reads as TGTGCCAGCAGGGCAGGGGGCAGGAACACTGAAGCTTTCTTT. Translated, it gives CASRAGGRNTEAFF.

There are a few counts of this clonotype. CDR3 residues: CSARSHLDSMNRGYEQYF. Here the CDR3 DNA reads TGCAGTGCTAGAAGCCACTTGGACAGCATGAACCGCGGGTACGAGCAGTACTTC. The chain couples TRBV20-1 to TRBJ2-7; perhaps TRBD1 as D (6 bases). There are 18 residues in the CDR3. Germline CDR1 is DFQATT and CDR2 is SNEGSKA (reference sequence). V gave up 2 bases and J gave up 4 bases, with 27 bases separating them.

The chain employs TRBV11-1 and TRBJ2-7, with D uncertain. Germline CDR1 is SGHAT and CDR2 is FQDESV (reference sequence). This CDR3 region has 11 residues. V lost 6 bases to trimming and J lost 6 bases, with 9 bases between them. CDR3 in amino acids: CASSLMGEQYF. The CDR3 bases are TGTGCCAGCAGTCTCATGGGCGAGCAGTACTTC.

The chain has TRBV5-1 and TRBJ2-1; D might be TRBD2 (5 bases). There are 14 residues in the CDR3. The ends were cut back, 4 bases at V and 6 bases at J, with 14 bases in the middle. Germline V gene lookup returns CDR1 SGHRS and CDR2 YFSETQ. The CDR3 region is CASSRTSTPNEQFF. The CDR3 coding sequence is TGCGCCAGCAGCCGGACTTCCACCCCCAATGAGCAGTTCTTC.

Note on this clonotype: Its ends do not fully match the called genes, so a read error is possible. As DNA, the CDR3 is TGTGCCCGGAGTGAGGGTCTGGGAAGGGCCTACGAGCAGTACTTC. Protein product: CARSEGLGRAYEQYF. The chain carries TRBV30 and TRBJ2-7, with D perhaps TRBD2 (5 bases). CDR3 length: 15 amino acids. Germline CDR1 is GTSNPN and CDR2 is SVGIG (reference sequence).

Only a few counts were recorded for this clonotype. V is TRBV5-8 and J is TRBJ1-5; D gene uncertain. From germline, CDR1 is SGHTS and CDR2 YDEGEE. CDR3 length: 14 amino acids. The V gene lost 3 bases and the J gene lost 7 bases, with 14 bases spanning the gap. The CDR3 nucleotides read TGTGCCAGCAGCTGGAGGCAGTTAGGCCAGCCCCAGCATTTT. It encodes CASSWRQLGQPQHF.

This clonotype was seen only a few times. The chain combines TRBV4-1 with TRBJ2-3, with D hard to call. This CDR3 has 15 amino acids. Germline V gives CDR1 MGHRA, CDR2 YSYEKL. V was cut by 1 base and J by 0 bases, with 8 bases left in between. The CDR3 sequence is CASSQVATSTDTQYF. In DNA form, the CDR3 reads TGCGCCAGCAGCCAAGTGGCGACTAGCACAGATACGCAGTATTTT.

A note on this clonotype: This may be a read error, as it is one base from a much larger clone. This CDR3 fails to terminate in the conserved phenylalanine or tryptophan, so it likely reflects a read error. V and J are TRBV20-1 and TRBJ1-1, with D possibly TRBD1 on 6 matching bases. This CDR3 comprises 13 residues. Germline assignment: CDR1 DFQATT and CDR2 SNEGSKA (reference sequence). The V end lost 0 bases, the J end lost 6 bases, and 11 bases lay between the germline ends. The CDR3 DNA reads TGCAGTGCTAGAGATAGGGGGGAAGCTGAAGCTTTCCTT. As protein: CSARDRGEAEAFL.